The 3 T cell receptor beta chains in this list originate from one sample, sequenced in a study of tumor-infiltrating lymphocytes in primary liver carcinoma (dated by TCRdb to about 2017). Sequencing was performed on an Illumina HiSeq 2500. A constant-region primer and ProtoScript II reverse transcriptase were used to reverse-transcribe TCRbeta-specific cDNA from around 480 ng total RNA. Construction of the TCRbeta libraries relied on three nested rounds of multiplex PCR, following a slightly modified ARM-PCR procedure. Multiplex TRBV1-TRBV30 forward primers and a Cbeta reverse primer were used in the first two PCR rounds, each of which was run for around 10 cycles. TCRdb reprocessed the public reads (quality trimming at Q25 with fastp, clone calling with MiXCR) and kept in-frame beta chains. Under each unique CDR3 protein, matching rows form one entry showing the most common genes and DNA. The sample records some 120,000 distinct CDR3 sequences, around 64% of which are singletons. The biggest ten clones account for more than 7% of the sample.

Without any cell sorting, total RNA and DNA were extracted together from 20-30 mg of bulk tissue using the AllPrep DNA/RNA mini kit. Input material: liver tumor tissue from sampling region 3. In light of the paper, this sample's cell subset or site label describes: tumor region T3, left-lateral pole. These receptors came from a woman aged 55 to 70 with primary liver carcinoma and hepatitis B virus infection.

The chain joins TRBV11-2 to TRBJ2-7; D is unclear. In germline, CDR1 is SGHAT, CDR2 FQNNGV. Trimming pared 3 bases from V and 3 bases from J, leaving 15 bases between. This CDR3 has 15 amino acids. The CDR3 reads CASSFEHTDGYEQYF. CDR3 nucleotides: TGTGCCAGCAGCTTCGAACATACGGACGGCTACGAGCAGTACTTC.

Comment on this clonotype: This could be a read error, since a much larger clone is one nucleotide away. The rearrangement joins TRBV5-4 to TRBJ2-1; 14 bases fit TRBD2. The CDR3 has 15 residues. The V gene's germline CDR1 is SGHNT and CDR2 YYREEE (reference sequence). Losses at the gene ends were 4 bases for V and 10 bases for J; bases not matched to a gene: 7. This CDR3 reads CASSKGLAGEKEQFF. The CDR3 nucleotides read TGTGCCAGCAGCAAGGGACTAGCGGGAGAAAAAGAGCAGTTCTTC.

Concerning this clonotype: A clone one base away is much larger, so this may be a read error. The chain uses TRBV14 and TRBJ2-1; 11 bases line up with TRBD2. The germline gives CDR1 SGHDN, CDR2 FVKESK. This CDR3 is built from 16 residues. V lost 4 bases and J lost 6; bases outside the gene matches: 8. CDR3 amino acids: CASSLLAGGQFNEQFF. CDR3 nucleotide sequence: TGTGCCAGCAGCCTCCTAGCGGGAGGTCAATTCAATGAGCAGTTCTTC.